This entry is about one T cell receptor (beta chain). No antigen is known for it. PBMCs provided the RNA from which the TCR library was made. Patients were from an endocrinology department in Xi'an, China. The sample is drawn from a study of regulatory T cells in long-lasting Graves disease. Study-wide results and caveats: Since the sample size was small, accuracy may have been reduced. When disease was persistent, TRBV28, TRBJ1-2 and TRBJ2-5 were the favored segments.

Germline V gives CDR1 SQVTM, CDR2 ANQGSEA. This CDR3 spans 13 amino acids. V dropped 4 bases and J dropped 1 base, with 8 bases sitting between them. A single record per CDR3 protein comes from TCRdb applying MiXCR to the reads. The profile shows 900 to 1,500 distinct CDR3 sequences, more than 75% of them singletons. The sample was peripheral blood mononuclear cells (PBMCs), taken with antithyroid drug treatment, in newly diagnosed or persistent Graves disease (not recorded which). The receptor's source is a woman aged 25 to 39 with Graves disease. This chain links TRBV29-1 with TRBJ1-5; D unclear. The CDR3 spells CSVALRSNQPQHF. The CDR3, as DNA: TGCAGCGTTGCCCTAAGGAGCAATCAGCCCCAGCATTTT.